This T cell receptor beta chain emerged from a study of T cells in Graves' hyperthyroidism and ophthalmopathy. Orbital computed tomography and thyroid ultrasound, together with serum TRAb and thyroxine and clinical symptoms, were used for diagnoses. PBMCs were obtained from 9 to 10 ml fresh peripheral blood. Regions amplified from RNA transcripts were the TCR beta CDR3 regions. Primed by the HTBI set, a first-round RT-PCR was run on the TCR CDR3. TCRdb re-analysed the multiplex PCR reads in MiXCR, keeping a single row per CDR3 protein. Of about 460,000 distinct CDR3 sequences in the sample, about 20% were seen once. This CDR3 region has 14 residues. CDR1 and CDR2 (germline): SGDLS, YYNGEE. Trimming stripped 6 bases from V and 1 base from J, with 10 bases between. General study findings and limits: Blood shared most expanded thyroid clonotypes above 0.001. The authors' 13 V-J model separated ophthalmopathy from stable hyperthyroidism.

The table lists this clonotype with a few counts. The antigen remains unidentified. The rearrangement joins TRBV9 to TRBJ2-2; D gene uncertain. This clonotype was obtained from an older woman with Graves' ophthalmopathy. The source material was blood. The CDR3 region is CASKGPRNTGELFF. The CDR3 DNA reads as TGTGCCAGCAAGGGCCCTAGGAACACCGGGGAGCTGTTTTTT.